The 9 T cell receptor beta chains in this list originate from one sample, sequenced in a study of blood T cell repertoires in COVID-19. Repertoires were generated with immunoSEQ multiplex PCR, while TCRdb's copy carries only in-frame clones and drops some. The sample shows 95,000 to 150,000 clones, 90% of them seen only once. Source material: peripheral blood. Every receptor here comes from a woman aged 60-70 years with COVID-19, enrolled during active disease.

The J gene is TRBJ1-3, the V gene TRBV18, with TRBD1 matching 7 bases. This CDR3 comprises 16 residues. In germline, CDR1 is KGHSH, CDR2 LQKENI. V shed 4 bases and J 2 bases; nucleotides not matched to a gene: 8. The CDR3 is CASSQGHRGTGNTIYF. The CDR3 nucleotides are TGTGCCAGCTCACAAGGGCACAGGGGAACTGGAAACACCATATATTTT. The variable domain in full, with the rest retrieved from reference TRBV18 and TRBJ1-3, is NAGVMQNPRHLVRRRGQEARLRCSPMKGHSHVYWYRQLPEEGLKFMVYLQKENIIDESGMPKERFSAEFPKEGPSILRIQQVVRGDSAAYFCASSQGHRGTGNTIYFGEGSWLTVV.

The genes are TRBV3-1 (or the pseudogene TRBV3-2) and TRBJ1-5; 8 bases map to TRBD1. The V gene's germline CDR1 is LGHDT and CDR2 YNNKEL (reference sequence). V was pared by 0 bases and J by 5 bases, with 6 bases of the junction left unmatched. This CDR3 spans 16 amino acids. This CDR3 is CASSQDYGTGDQPQHF. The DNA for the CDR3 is TGTGCCAGCAGCCAAGATTATGGGACAGGCGATCAGCCCCAGCATTTT.

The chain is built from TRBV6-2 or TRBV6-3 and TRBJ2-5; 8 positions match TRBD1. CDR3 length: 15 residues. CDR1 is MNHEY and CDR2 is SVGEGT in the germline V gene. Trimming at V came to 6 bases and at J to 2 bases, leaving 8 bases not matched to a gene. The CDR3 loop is CASSRGQGLQETQYF. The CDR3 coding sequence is TGTGCCAGCAGCAGAGGACAGGGCCTACAAGAGACCCAGTACTTC.

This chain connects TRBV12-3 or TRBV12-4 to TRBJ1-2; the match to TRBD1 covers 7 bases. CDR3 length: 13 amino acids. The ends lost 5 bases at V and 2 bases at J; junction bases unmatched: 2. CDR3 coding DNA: TGTGCCAGCAGTCCGGACAGGAACTATGGCTACACCTTC. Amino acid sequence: CASSPDRNYGYTF.

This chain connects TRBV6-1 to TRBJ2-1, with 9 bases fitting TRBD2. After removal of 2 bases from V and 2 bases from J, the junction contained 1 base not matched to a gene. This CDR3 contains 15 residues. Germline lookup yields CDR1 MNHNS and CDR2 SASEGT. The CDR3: CASSEIAGAYNEQFF. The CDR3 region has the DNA TGTGCCAGCAGTGAAATAGCGGGGGCCTACAATGAGCAGTTCTTC.

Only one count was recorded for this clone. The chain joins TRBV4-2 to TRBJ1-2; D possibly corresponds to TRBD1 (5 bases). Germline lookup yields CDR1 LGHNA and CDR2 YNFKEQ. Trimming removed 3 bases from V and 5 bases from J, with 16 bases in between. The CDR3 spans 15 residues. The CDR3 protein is CASSQPAQANYGYTF. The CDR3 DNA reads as TGTGCCAGCAGCCAGCCGGCACAGGCGAATTATGGCTACACCTTC.

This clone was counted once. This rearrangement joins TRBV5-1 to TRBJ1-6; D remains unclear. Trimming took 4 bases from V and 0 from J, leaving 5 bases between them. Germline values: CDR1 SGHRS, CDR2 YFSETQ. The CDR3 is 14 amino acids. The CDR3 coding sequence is TGCGCCAGCAGCGGGAGCTCCTATAATTCACCCCTCCACTTT. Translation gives CASSGSSYNSPLHF.

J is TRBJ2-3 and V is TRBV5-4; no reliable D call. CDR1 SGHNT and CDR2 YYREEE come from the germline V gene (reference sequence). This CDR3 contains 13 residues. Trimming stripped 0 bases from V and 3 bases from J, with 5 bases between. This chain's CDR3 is CASSLVRTDTQYF. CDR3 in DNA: TGTGCCAGCAGCTTGGTCAGAACAGATACGCAGTATTTT.

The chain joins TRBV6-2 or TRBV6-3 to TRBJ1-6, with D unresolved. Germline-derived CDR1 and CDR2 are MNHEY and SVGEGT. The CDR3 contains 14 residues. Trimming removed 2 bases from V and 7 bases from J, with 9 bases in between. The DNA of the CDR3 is TGTGCCAGCAGTTACCGGCCGGGGAATTCACCCCTCCACTTT. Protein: CASSYRPGNSPLHF.